Listed below are T cell receptor beta chains from one sample, sequenced in a study of T cell repertoires in cytomegalovirus infection. MiXCR, applied by TCRdb to the reads, yields one record per CDR3 protein. The sample shows 150,000 to 200,000 distinct CDR3 sequences, 17% of them seen only once. The sequenced material came from CD8+ T cells from PBMCs. These receptor sequences come from a human donor in good health (CMV status not recorded). Some clones in this sample may be carry-over from other donors' samples. Both conserved end residues are part of each CDR3. A D gene is named only where the DNA matches it firmly. Clone size is given for some rows only: seen once, a few or many times, or a class if the clone is expanded.

TRBV7-2	TRBJ2-1	many	NA	TGTGCCAGCAGCTTAAAATGGAATGAGCAGTTCTTC	CASSLKWNEQFF
TRBV6-5	TRBJ2-5	many	NA	TGTGCCAGCAGCCCACAGGAGGGAATCGCCTTCCAAGAGACCCAGTACTTC	CASSPQEGIAFQETQYF
TRBV18	TRBJ2-1	NA	NA	TGTGCCAGCTCACCACCCCCCAAGGGGGGGTCCTACAATGAGCAGTTCTTC	CASSPPPKGGSYNEQFF
TRBV7-3	TRBJ2-1	many	TRBD2	TGTGCCAGCAGCTTAAGGACTAGCGGGAGGGCCAGTAGCAATGAGCAGTTCTTC	CASSLRTSGRASSNEQFF
TRBV14	TRBJ2-3	NA	NA	TGTGCCAGCAGCCACACCGGGACTGACTTCCCAGATACGCAGTATTTT	CASSHTGTDFPDTQYF
TRBV7-9	TRBJ2-2	NA	NA	TGTGCCAGCAGCTCTTCGACAGATAACCCTACCGGGGAGCTGTTTTTT	CASSSSTDNPTGELFF
TRBV4-1	TRBJ1-1	NA	NA	TGCGCCAGCAGCCACGCAAAAGCCACTGAAGCTTTCTTT	CASSHAKATEAFF
TRBV7-4	TRBJ1-1	few	NA	TGTGCCAGCAGAATATCATCCCGCGCTCGGGACGGGAACACTGAAGCTTTCTTT	CASRISSRARDGNTEAFF
TRBV28	TRBJ1-1	many	NA	TGTGCCAGCAGCTTAGATCTGAACACTGAAGCTTTCTTT	CASSLDLNTEAFF
TRBV7-9	TRBJ2-3	NA	TRBD1	TGTGCCAGCAGCTTAGGGACAGGGGGCGCAGATACGCAGTATTTT	CASSLGTGGADTQYF
TRBV7-6	TRBJ2-7	few	NA	TGTGCCAGCAGCTTATCCGCCAACGAGCAGTACTTC	CASSLSANEQYF
TRBV7-6	TRBJ2-1	many	NA	TGTGCCAGCAGCTTAACCCAGGCCTCGGGGCCCCCTCTCTTCTTC	CASSLTQASGPPLFF
TRBV11-2	TRBJ2-3	NA	TRBD2	TGTGCCAGCAGCTTCCGGGGGGGGCCGGGCGATACGCAGTATTTT	CASSFRGGPGDTQYF
TRBV6-2/TRBV6-3	TRBJ1-1	NA	NA	TGTGCCAGCAGTTACCCAAACAGTTACACTGAAGCTTTCTTT	CASSYPNSYTEAFF
TRBV7-8	TRBJ1-1	NA	NA	TGTGCCAGCAGTCAGCAGGGGAACACTGAAGCTTTCTTT	CASSQQGNTEAFF
TRBV28	TRBJ1-1	NA	NA	TGTGCCAGCAGTTTACTCAGGGTCGGTGAAGCTTTCTTT	CASSLLRVGEAFF
TRBV27	TRBJ2-1	NA	NA	TGTGCCAGCAGCGACCTGGGATATAGTGAGCAGTTCTTC	CASSDLGYSEQFF
TRBV7-9	TRBJ2-1	few	TRBD2	TGTGCCAGCAGCTCTCCTAGAGGGGGACTAGCGGGAGTTAATGAGCAGTTCTTC	CASSSPRGGLAGVNEQFF
TRBV7-9	TRBJ2-1	NA	TRBD1	TGTGCCAGCATCGCCACGACAGGGTTGGCATCAAATGAGCAGTTCTTC	CASIATTGLASNEQFF
TRBV19	TRBJ1-2	NA	NA	TGTGCCAGTAGTATGGAGATAGGGAACTATGGCTACACCTTC	CASSMEIGNYGYTF
TRBV11-1	TRBJ1-5	few	NA	TGTGCCAGCAGCCAGAACAGCAATCAGCCCCAGCATTTT	CASSQNSNQPQHF
TRBV6-2/TRBV6-3	TRBJ2-7	few	NA	TGTGCCAGCAGTTACCGCGCTCCCTACGAGCAGTACTTC	CASSYRAPYEQYF
TRBV7-6	TRBJ2-5	NA	NA	TGTGCCAGCAGCTTAGTCGTAGGGTTTGGGCAAGAGACCCAGTACTTC	CASSLVVGFGQETQYF
TRBV11-2	TRBJ1-2	few	TRBD1	TGTGCCAGCACGATGGGACAGCCTACGGGCTACACCTTC	CASTMGQPTGYTF
TRBV4-1	TRBJ2-5	NA	NA	TGCGCCAGCAGCCAAGGAATTCAGGGGCGGGAGACCCAGTACTTC	CASSQGIQGRETQYF
TRBV7-2	TRBJ2-3	few	TRBD2	TGTGCCAGCAGAACTAGCGGCTCCACAGATACGCAGTATTTT	CASRTSGSTDTQYF
TRBV6-6	TRBJ2-3	few	NA	TGTGCCAGCAGTTACCCTGGAGATACGCAGTATTTT	CASSYPGDTQYF
TRBV12-5	TRBJ1-5	few	NA	TGTGCTAGTGGTTTGGTACGAGAATTTGGACAGAATAGCAATCAGCCCCAGCATTTT	CASGLVREFGQNSNQPQHF
TRBV7-2	TRBJ2-4	many	NA	TGTGCCAGCAGCTCTTCCTGGGGAAACATTCAGTACTTC	CASSSSWGNIQYF
TRBV19	TRBJ2-7	few	NA	TGTGCCAGTTCGCCCGGGCCACCGGACCCCTACGAGCAGTACTTC	CASSPGPPDPYEQYF
TRBV20-1	TRBJ2-7	few	TRBD1	TGCAGTGCATGGACAGGAAGCTCCTACGAGCAGTACTTC	CSAWTGSSYEQYF
TRBV6-5	TRBJ2-7	NA	TRBD1	TGTGCCAGCAGTTACTCCTTAGGGACAGTGCCGGACGAGCAGTACTTC	CASSYSLGTVPDEQYF
TRBV5-1	TRBJ1-1	NA	TRBD1	TGCGCCAGCAGCCACGGGACAGGGGACACTGAAGCTTTCTTT	CASSHGTGDTEAFF
TRBV7-2	TRBJ1-1	many	NA	TGTGCCAGCAGCTTCACAGGGTTATACACTGAAGCTTTCTTT	CASSFTGLYTEAFF
TRBV3-1	TRBJ2-2	NA	NA	TGTGCCAGCAGCTGGGGAGGATCGAGCGGGGAGCTGTTTTTT	CASSWGGSSGELFF
TRBV7-8	TRBJ2-7	NA	TRBD1	TGTGCCAGCACCACGACAGGGGCCCACGAGCAGTACTTC	CASTTTGAHEQYF
TRBV11-1	TRBJ2-1	NA	NA	TGTGCCAGTAGCCTCCTTAGCGGAGTTGTCTCCTACAATGAGCAGTTCTTC	CASSLLSGVVSYNEQFF
TRBV30	TRBJ2-1	NA	TRBD2	TGTGCCTGGAGTGTACCCGGGCTAGCGGGAGGGTTCTTC	CAWSVPGLAGGFF
TRBV9	TRBJ1-1	many	TRBD1	TGTGCCAGCAATGACAGGGGCGCCGGGAGTACTGAAGCTTTCTTT	CASNDRGAGSTEAFF
TRBV14	TRBJ2-4	few	TRBD2	TGTGCCAGCAGCCCTAATCGCGGGAGCTTAAACATTCAGTACTTC	CASSPNRGSLNIQYF
TRBV7-2	TRBJ2-3	NA	NA	TGTGCCAGCAGCCCCAGAATTTGGGATACGCAGTATTTT	CASSPRIWDTQYF
TRBV29-1	TRBJ2-5	NA	NA	TGCAGCCACACAGGGAGGACCTACCAAGAGACCCAGTACTTC	CSHTGRTYQETQYF
TRBV7-8	TRBJ2-7	few	TRBD2	TGTGCCACCAGTAGGCGGGGGAATCCCTACGAGCAGTACTTC	CATSRRGNPYEQYF
TRBV28	TRBJ1-5	few	NA	TGTGCCAGCAGTAGAACACAGGGCTCCAATCAGCCCCAGCATTTT	CASSRTQGSNQPQHF
TRBV7-3	TRBJ2-6	few	NA	TGTGCCAGCAGCCTAGATGGCCCTTCGCGGGCCAACGTCCTGACTTTC	CASSLDGPSRANVLTF
TRBV5-1	TRBJ2-7	NA	NA	TGCGCCAGCAGCTTTTTAGCAAGAGGGGTGAATGACGAGCAGTACTTC	CASSFLARGVNDEQYF
TRBV7-8	TRBJ1-1	NA	TRBD1	TGTGCCAGCAGCCCTCGACAGGGGGGGGGCACTGAAGCTTTCTTT	CASSPRQGGGTEAFF
TRBV5-6	TRBJ2-1	many	NA	TGTGCCAGCAGCTTGGTGGCAGGGGGGAATGAGCAGTTCTTC	CASSLVAGGNEQFF
TRBV6-5	TRBJ2-3	few	NA	TGTGCCAGTCAGCTTCATCGCACAGATACGCAGTATTTT	CASQLHRTDTQYF